This TCR beta chain was captured by sequencing in a study of blood T cell repertoires in COVID-19. Study overall: The United States, Italy and Spain supplied acute and convalescent COVID-19 samples. In each case, the material was cDNA or gDNA derived from T cells, B-cell-depleted T cells, or PBMCs.

The CDR3 sequence is 15 residues long. CDR1 is SGHNT, CDR2 YYREEE, per germline (reference sequence). Losses at the gene ends were 0 bases for V and 5 bases for J; bases not matched to a gene: 6. This clone was seen only a few times. The assay was immunoSEQ multiplex PCR, and TCRdb's table has in-frame clones only and misses some. The sample lists tens of thousands of clones, roughly 79% seen once, with about 15% in the top ten. The origin of this receptor is a man at least 80 years old with active or convalescent COVID-19. Sequencing was carried out using peripheral blood. The chain joins TRBV5-4 to TRBJ2-3, with 7 bases that match TRBD2. CDR3 sequence (DNA): TGTGCCAGCAGCTTGGCCGCCGCTAGCGGAGATACGCAGTATTTT. It codes for CASSLAAASGDTQYF.